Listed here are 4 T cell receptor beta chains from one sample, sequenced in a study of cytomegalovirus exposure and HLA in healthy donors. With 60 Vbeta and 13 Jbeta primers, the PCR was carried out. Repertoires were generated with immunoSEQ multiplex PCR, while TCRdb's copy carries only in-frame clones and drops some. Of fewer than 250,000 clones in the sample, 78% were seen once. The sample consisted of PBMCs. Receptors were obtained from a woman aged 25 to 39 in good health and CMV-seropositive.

The CDR3 nucleotides read TGTGCCAGCAGTTTCCCTCTTATTTGGGGACAGAGCTCCTACGAGCAGTACTTC. Translating it yields CASSFPLIWGQSSYEQYF. The chain has TRBV28 and TRBJ2-7; 7 bases match TRBD1. Germline lookup yields CDR1 MDHEN and CDR2 SYDVKM. The V and J ends lost 3 bases and 0 bases, in that order; junction bases with no gene match: 14. This CDR3 has 18 residues.

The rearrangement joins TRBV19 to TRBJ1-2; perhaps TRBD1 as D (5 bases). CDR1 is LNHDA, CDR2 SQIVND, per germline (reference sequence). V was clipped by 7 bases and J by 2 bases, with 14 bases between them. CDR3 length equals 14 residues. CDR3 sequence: CASINPGGNYGYTF. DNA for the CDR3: TGTGCCAGTATCAACCCCGGGGGGAACTATGGCTACACCTTC.

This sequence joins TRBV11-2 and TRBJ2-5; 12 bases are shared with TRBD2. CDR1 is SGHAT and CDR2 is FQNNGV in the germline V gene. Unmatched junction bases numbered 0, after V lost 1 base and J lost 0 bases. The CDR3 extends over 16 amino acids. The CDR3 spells CASSLGLAGDQETQYF. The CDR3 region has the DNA TGTGCCAGCAGCTTAGGACTAGCGGGGGACCAAGAGACCCAGTACTTC.

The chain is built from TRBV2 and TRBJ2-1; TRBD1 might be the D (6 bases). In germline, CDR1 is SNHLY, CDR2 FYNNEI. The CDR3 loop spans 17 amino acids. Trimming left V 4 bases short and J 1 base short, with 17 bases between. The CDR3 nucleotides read TGTGCCAGCAGTGGCCCGACGAGGGGGTCGTCCTACAATGAGCAGTTCTTC. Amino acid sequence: CASSGPTRGSSYNEQFF.